This passage covers 17 T cell receptor beta chains from one sample sequenced in a study of early T cells in non-severe SARS-CoV-2 infection. TCRdb analysed the 5' RACE reads with MiXCR anew, one entry per CDR3 protein. The table lists about 66,000 distinct CDR3 sequences, approximately 8.3% of them singletons. What was sequenced was whole blood. These receptors all stem from an adult who was a healthcare worker with PCR-confirmed SARS-CoV-2 infection or an uninfected control (not recorded which).

This clonotype was seen many times. V and J are TRBV27 and TRBJ2-7, with 8 bases aligning to TRBD1. Per the germline V gene, CDR1 is MNHEY and CDR2 is SMNVEV (reference sequence). The CDR3 has 16 amino acids. The trim removed 5 bases at V and 2 bases at J, leaving 11 bases unmatched. This chain's CDR3 is CASSLRIGTGTYEQYF. CDR3 DNA sequence: TGTGCCAGCAGTCTCCGAATCGGGACAGGTACCTACGAGCAGTACTTC.

The genes are TRBV3-1 and TRBJ1-4; 7 nucleotides match TRBD1. The CDR3 spans 15 residues. Germline V CDR1 and CDR2: LGHDT, YNNKEL (reference sequence). J gave up 5 bases and V 4 bases, and 7 bases lay outside the gene matches. The CDR3 is CASSLLGTDNEKLFF. The CDR3, as DNA: TGTGCCAGCAGCCTCCTAGGGACAGACAATGAAAAACTGTTTTTT.

This clonotype showed up many times. V and J are TRBV15 and TRBJ1-2; a weak D match, TRBD1 (5 bases). The CDR3 contains 14 residues. CDR1 and CDR2 (germline): LNHNV, YYDKDF (reference sequence). Deletions cut 5 bases from V and 7 bases from J, with 17 bases between. This chain's CDR3 is CATSGKRGSAGYTF. The CDR3 nucleotides read TGTGCCACCAGCGGTAAACGGGGGTCGGCTGGCTACACCTTC.

This clonotype appeared a few times. V gene TRBV29-1 combines with J gene TRBJ1-1, with a possible D match to TRBD1 (5 bases). CDR3 size: 11 residues. Germline V gives CDR1 SQVTM, CDR2 ANQGSEA. Trimming took off 7 bases at V and 10 bases at J, with 16 bases between the two ends. The CDR3: CSGRVSGTAFF. The CDR3 DNA reads TGCAGCGGTCGGGTCTCGGGGACAGCTTTCTTT.

This clonotype was counted a few times. The chain uses TRBV14 and TRBJ2-2; D is possibly TRBD1 or TRBD2 (5 bases each). CDR1 SGHDN and CDR2 FVKESK come from the germline V gene. Trimming removed 1 base at V and 0 bases at J, with 12 bases between. CDR3 length: 17 residues. The CDR3 DNA reads as TGTGCCAGCAGCCAAGTTGGCAGGGAGTCGAACACCGGGGAGCTGTTTTTT. Protein sequence: CASSQVGRESNTGELFF.

By sample share, this clonotype is medium-sized. The chain is built from TRBV7-3 and TRBJ2-7; 11 positions agree with TRBD2. The V gene end was trimmed by 5 bases and the J gene end by 5 bases; junction bases not matched to a gene: 8. Looked up from germline, CDR1 is SGHTA and CDR2 is FQGTGA. The length of the CDR3 is 15 residues. The CDR3 here is CASSKSSGRLNEQYF. CDR3 coding DNA: TGTGCCAGCAGCAAATCTAGCGGGAGGTTGAACGAGCAGTACTTC.

This clonotype was seen a few times. The J gene is TRBJ1-5, the V gene TRBV20-1; 8 bases map to TRBD1. This CDR3 spans 13 amino acids. CDR1 DFQATT and CDR2 SNEGSKA come from the germline V gene (reference sequence). Trimming took 6 bases from V and 6 from J; bases not matched to a gene: 7. In nucleotides, the CDR3 is TGCAGTGCCCTTGACAGGGGAGGTCAGCCCCAGCATTTT. Its protein is CSALDRGGQPQHF.

This clonotype was seen many times. V and J are TRBV7-2 and TRBJ1-1; D gene ambiguous. The CDR3 is made up of 14 amino acids. Germline CDR1 is SGHTA and CDR2 is FQGNSA. With 5 bases removed from V and 1 base from J, the gap between germline ends came to 11 bases. The CDR3 sequence is CASSPGSANTEAFF. The CDR3 DNA reads as TGTGCCAGCAGCCCCGGTAGCGCGAACACTGAAGCTTTCTTT.

This clonotype appeared a few times. V is TRBV6-5 and J is TRBJ2-5; 9 bases agree with TRBD2. V lost 6 bases to trimming and J lost 2 bases; unmatched junction nucleotides: 4. CDR1 and CDR2 (germline): MNHEY, SVGAGI. The CDR3 has 14 amino acids. The CDR3 here is CASRESGRQETQYF. The CDR3 bases are TGTGCCAGCAGGGAGAGCGGGAGGCAAGAGACCCAGTACTTC.

This chain connects TRBV3-1 to TRBJ2-3; D gene uncertain. The CDR3 covers 19 residues. Germline CDR1 is LGHDT and CDR2 is YNNKEL (reference sequence). V was shortened by 3 bases and J by 2 bases, with 24 bases between the two germline ends. The CDR3 DNA follows: TGTGCCAGCAGCCATCCATCTGGGATCGGACGGATATCCACAGATACGCAGTATTTT. It encodes CASSHPSGIGRISTDTQYF.

This clonotype was seen at least ten times. The chain links TRBV7-9 to TRBJ1-6, with D tentatively TRBD1 (6 bases). CDR3 length: 15 amino acids. V lost 1 base and J 14 bases, leaving 18 bases between the germline ends. Germline CDR1 and CDR2: SEHNR and FQNEAQ (reference sequence). The CDR3 nucleotides are TGTGCCAGCAGCTTAGTAGGGACAAGGGGCGAGGCCCTCCACTTT. Translation gives CASSLVGTRGEALHF.

The J gene is TRBJ2-1, the V gene TRBV12-2; the D segment call TRBD2 is taken from the table without a DNA check. TRBV12-2 is a documented pseudogene. This CDR3 has 19 amino acids. The CDR3 is CASRLLAGESLFSYNEQFF. The DNA for the CDR3 is TGTGCAAGTCGCCTCTTAGCGGGAGAGAGCCTATTTTCTTACAATGAGCAGTTCTTC.

Only a few counts were recorded for this clonotype. The V gene is TRBV2, the J gene TRBJ1-5, with 7 positions matching TRBD1. J gave up 6 bases and V 5 bases, and 4 bases lay outside the gene matches. This CDR3 has 13 amino acids. Germline lookup yields CDR1 SNHLY and CDR2 FYNNEI. The CDR3: CASSLEGAQPQHF. In DNA, the CDR3 is TGTGCCAGCAGTCTGGAGGGGGCTCAGCCCCAGCATTTT.

The J gene is TRBJ1-1, the V gene TRBV6-6; no clear D. This CDR3 comprises 16 residues. Germline V gene sequence: CDR1 MNHNY, CDR2 SVGAGI (reference sequence). Trimming pared 4 bases from V and 0 bases from J, leaving 15 bases between. CDR3 residues: CASSFPDGLLNTEAFF. CDR3 nucleotides: TGTGCCAGCAGTTTCCCCGATGGGCTCCTGAACACTGAAGCTTTCTTT.

This clonotype was counted only a few times. The chain has TRBV10-3 and TRBJ1-3, with unresolved D. The CDR3 length is 12 residues. Germline values: CDR1 ENHRY, CDR2 SYGVKD. Trimming took 3 bases from V and 8 from J, leaving 8 bases between them. The CDR3 DNA sequence: TGTGCCATCAGTGAAGCGGAGTACACCATATATTTT. Translated: CAISEAEYTIYF.

This clonotype was counted at least ten times. The chain uses TRBV25-1 and TRBJ1-6; 7 positions match TRBD1. The CDR3 length is 16 residues. Germline V gene lookup returns CDR1 MGHDK and CDR2 SYGVNS. With 2 bases clipped from V and 5 bases from J, the junction kept 6 bases outside the gene matches. The CDR3 DNA is TGTGCCAGCAGTGAAGTTACAGGGGCTAATAATTCACCCCTCCACTTT. It encodes CASSEVTGANNSPLHF.

This clonotype appeared a few times. This chain uses TRBV3-1 with TRBJ1-2; D is uncertain. The germline CDR1 and CDR2 sequences are LGHDT and YNNKEL (reference sequence). The CDR3 spans 17 residues. With 4 bases removed from V and 0 bases from J, the gap between germline ends came to 18 bases. DNA of the CDR3: TGTGCCAGCAGCCCCTCTCCCGACTCGAAAGCTAACTATGGCTACACCTTC. As protein: CASSPSPDSKANYGYTF.